Presented here are 20 T cell receptor beta chains from one specimen sequenced in a study of blood T cell repertoires in COVID-19. Only in-frame clones appear in the TCRdb table, and some are missing; sequencing was by immunoSEQ multiplex PCR. The table has about 140,000 clones, approximately 89% seen once. Sequenced material: peripheral blood. These receptors were collected from a woman between 45 and 65 years old with acute or convalescent COVID-19.

The rearrangement uses TRBV2 and TRBJ2-7; D is possibly TRBD1 (6 bases). Germline V gives CDR1 SNHLY, CDR2 FYNNEI. Trimming pared 4 bases from V and 2 bases from J, leaving 9 bases between. CDR3 size: 13 residues. CDR3 in amino acids: CASSGQVTYEQYF. In DNA, the CDR3 is TGTGCCAGCAGTGGACAGGTGACCTACGAGCAGTACTTC.

This chain joins TRBV24-1 and TRBJ1-2, with D possibly matching TRBD1 (5 bases). CDR3 size: 16 residues. CDR1 KGHDR and CDR2 SFDVKD come from the germline V gene. V shed 4 bases and J shed 3 bases, with 17 bases lying between them. The CDR3 region is CATSDSVKGRHYGYTF. CDR3 DNA: TGTGCCACCAGTGACTCAGTAAAGGGGCGCCACTATGGCTACACCTTC.

The gene calls are TRBV12-3 or TRBV12-4 and TRBJ1-1; tentative D call: TRBD1 (6 bases). The V end lost 3 bases, the J end lost 8 bases, and 10 bases lay between the germline ends. This CDR3 comprises 12 residues. In DNA form, the CDR3 reads TGTGCCAGCAGTTTTGGAGACAGGGAAGCTTTCTTT. It translates to CASSFGDREAFF.

The genes are TRBV18 and TRBJ1-5; tentatively, D is TRBD1 (6 bases). Trimming took 2 bases from V and 3 from J, leaving 14 bases between them. Germline loops: CDR1 KGHSH, CDR2 LQKENI. The CDR3 loop spans 16 amino acids. The DNA of the CDR3 is TGTGCCAGCTCACCAGCAATACAGGGATTCAATCAGCCCCAGCATTTT. It yields the protein CASSPAIQGFNQPQHF. Based on the CDR3 plus reference TRBV18 and TRBJ1-5, the full variable domain is NAGVMQNPRHLVRRRGQEARLRCSPMKGHSHVYWYRQLPEEGLKFMVYLQKENIIDESGMPKERFSAEFPKEGPSILRIQQVVRGDSAAYFCASSPAIQGFNQPQHFGDGTRLSIL.

The chain couples TRBV11-3 to TRBJ2-1, with a possible D match to TRBD1 (6 bases). CDR1 SGHNT and CDR2 YENEEA come from the germline V gene. The CDR3 runs 15 residues. Between the trimmed V and J ends, which lost 4 bases and 0 bases, there was a span of 10 bases. For the CDR3, the DNA is TGTGCCAGCAGCTACAGGGCTAGCTCCTACAATGAGCAGTTCTTC. The encoded protein is CASSYRASSYNEQFF. The variable domain in full, completed from reference TRBV11-3 and TRBJ2-1, reads EAGVVQSPRYKIIEKKQPVAFWCNPISGHNTLYWYLQNLGQGPELLIRYENEEAVDDSQLPKDRFSAERLKGVDSTLKIQPAELGDSAVYLCASSYRASSYNEQFFGPGTRLTVL.

As concerns this clone: The sample holds other DNA sequences that translate to the same CDR3. The chain couples TRBV18 to TRBJ1-1; 7 bases are shared with TRBD1. Germline CDR1 is KGHSH and CDR2 is LQKENI. The CDR3 is 15 residues long. V dropped 0 bases and J dropped 1; count of bases not matched to a gene: 2. The CDR3 sequence: CASSPPGQPNTEAFF. The CDR3, as DNA: TGTGCCAGCTCACCACCGGGACAGCCGAACACTGAAGCTTTCTTT.

This chain links TRBV7-2 with TRBJ2-7; perhaps TRBD1 as D (6 bases). V was shortened by 7 bases and J by 2 bases, with 12 bases between the two germline ends. From germline, CDR1 is SGHTA and CDR2 FQGNSA. The CDR3 covers 13 residues. CDR3 sequence reads: CASTSGQTYEQYF. The CDR3 nucleotides are TGTGCCAGCACGTCCGGACAGACCTACGAGCAGTACTTC. The full variable domain, in which reference TRBV7-2 and TRBJ2-7 provide the parts outside the CDR3, is GAGVSQSPSNKVTEKGKDVELRCDPISGHTALYWYRQSLGQGLEFLIYFQGNSAPDKSGLPSDRFSAERTGGSVSTLTIQRTQQEDSAVYLCASTSGQTYEQYFGPGTRLTVT.

V gene TRBV29-1 combines with J gene TRBJ2-2; D gene ambiguous. Germline assignment: CDR1 SQVTM and CDR2 ANQGSEA. This CDR3 is 14 amino acids long. The V end lost 4 bases, the J end lost 1 base, and 10 bases lay between the germline ends. The CDR3 nucleotides read TGCAGCGTTGGAGGTGCGGAGAACACCGGGGAGCTGTTTTTT. Its protein is CSVGGAENTGELFF.

V usage is TRBV2 and J usage is TRBJ1-5; 7 bases line up with TRBD1. Looked up from germline, CDR1 is SNHLY and CDR2 is FYNNEI. The V segment lost 4 bases and the J segment 6 bases; nucleotides outside the gene matches: 6. The CDR3 length is 14 residues. CDR3: CASSVRTGGQPQHF. CDR3 sequence (DNA): TGTGCCAGCAGTGTAAGGACAGGCGGTCAGCCCCAGCATTTT.

This chain joins TRBV29-1 and TRBJ1-4; possibly TRBD1 for D (5 bases). CDR1 and CDR2 (germline): SQVTM, ANQGSEA. The CDR3 spans 13 residues. V lost 7 bases, J lost 0 bases, and 9 bases lay in between. CDR3 region: CSGLTATNEKLFF. The CDR3 DNA reads TGCAGCGGCCTGACAGCAACTAATGAAAAACTGTTTTTT.

This clone was seen only once. The chain is built from TRBV10-3 and TRBJ2-4; 8 bases fit TRBD1. Germline values: CDR1 ENHRY, CDR2 SYGVKD. The V segment lost 3 bases and the J segment 8 bases; nucleotides outside the gene matches: 3. The CDR3 is 13 amino acids. CDR3 bases: TGTGCCATCAGTGAAGGGACAGGCGACATTCAGTACTTC. It encodes CAISEGTGDIQYF.

The CDR3 nucleotides are TGTGCCAGCAGCTCTTCCAACAGGGGGCTCACTGAAGCTTTCTTT. This encodes CASSSSNRGLTEAFF. This sequence joins TRBV7-3 and TRBJ1-1; 9 nucleotides line up with TRBD1. V was pared by 4 bases and J by 4 bases, with 7 bases of the junction left unmatched. Germline V gene lookup returns CDR1 SGHTA and CDR2 FQGTGA. The CDR3 sequence is 15 residues long. Full variable domain (remainder filled in from reference TRBV7-3 and TRBJ1-1): GAGVSQTPSNKVTEKGKYVELRCDPISGHTALYWYRQSLGQGPEFLIYFQGTGAADDSGLPNDRFFAVRPEGSVSTLKIQRTERGDSAVYLCASSSSNRGLTEAFFGQGTRLTVV.

The genes are TRBV6-2 or TRBV6-3 and TRBJ1-5; 10 positions match TRBD1. V was clipped by 5 bases and J by 3 bases; unmatched bases: 7. The CDR3 has 16 amino acids. Germline-derived CDR1 and CDR2 are MNHEY and SVGEGT. The CDR3: CASSPKGQGINQPQHF. The CDR3 nucleotides are TGTGCCAGCAGTCCGAAGGGACAGGGGATCAATCAGCCCCAGCATTTT.

The chain is built from TRBV15 and TRBJ2-6; D ambiguous. Per germline, CDR1 LNHNV and CDR2 YYDKDF (reference sequence). CDR3 length: 16 residues. With 4 bases removed from V and 2 bases from J, the gap between germline ends came to 12 bases. DNA for the CDR3: TGTGCCACCAGCATCCCGGTGGTGGCTGGGGCCAACGTCCTGACTTTC. This encodes CATSIPVVAGANVLTF.

The chain combines TRBV7-9 with TRBJ2-5; 11 bases align to TRBD2. The CDR3 length is 14 residues. Trimming cost V 3 bases and J 5 bases; bases outside gene matches: 2. Germline CDR1 reads SEHNR; CDR2 reads FQNEAQ (reference sequence). DNA for the CDR3: TGTGCCAGCAGCTTCTCTAGCGGGAGGGAGACCCAGTACTTC. The encoded protein is CASSFSSGRETQYF.

This chain uses TRBV28 with TRBJ1-2; 12 bases align to TRBD1. The germline V gene has CDR1 MDHEN and CDR2 SYDVKM. V was clipped by 2 bases and J by 6 bases; unmatched bases: 1. The CDR3 runs 14 residues. This CDR3 is CASSLGTGGHGYTF. DNA of the CDR3: TGTGCCAGCAGTTTAGGGACAGGGGGCCATGGCTACACCTTC.

This clone showed up just once. J is TRBJ2-3 and V is TRBV11-3, with 7 bases fitting TRBD1. In germline, CDR1 is SGHNT, CDR2 YENEEA. Trimming took 1 base from V and 6 from J; bases not matched to a gene: 7. This CDR3 is built from 15 residues. CDR3 coding DNA: TGTGCCAGCAGCTTAGCGAGGGGGCTTGGGGATACGCAGTATTTT. This gives the protein CASSLARGLGDTQYF.

The chain recombines TRBV5-6 with TRBJ2-1, with D perhaps TRBD1 (6 bases). The CDR3 length is 12 residues. Per the germline V gene, CDR1 is SGHDT and CDR2 is YYEEEE. Trimming removed 0 bases at V and 10 bases at J, with 8 bases between. DNA for the CDR3: TGTGCCAGCAGCTTGGAGAGGGGGGAGCAGTTCTTC. It yields the protein CASSLERGEQFF.

V is TRBV19 and J is TRBJ1-1; 12 positions match TRBD1. The CDR3 spans 18 residues. Germline assignment: CDR1 LNHDA and CDR2 SQIVND (reference sequence). Trimming took 5 bases from V and 1 from J; bases not matched to a gene: 11. The CDR3 region has the DNA TGTGCCAGTAGTCTCTCCGCCGGGACAGGGGGCAGGAACACTGAAGCTTTCTTT. Its protein is CASSLSAGTGGRNTEAFF.

The chain links TRBV5-5 to TRBJ1-1; 11 bases are shared with TRBD1. The CDR3 is 14 residues long. Unmatched junction bases numbered 1, after V lost 2 bases and J lost 4 bases. The germline CDR1 and CDR2 sequences are SGHKS and YYEKEE (reference sequence). CDR3 bases: TGTGCCAGCAGCTTAGGACAGGGGGCCACTGAAGCTTTCTTT. Translation: CASSLGQGATEAFF.